These 15 T cell receptor beta chains originate from one sample sequenced in a study of Tregs in tolerant kidney transplant recipients. Recipients received nonmyeloablative bone marrow transplants from related graft donors, with transient mixed chimerism. The method was immunoSEQ multiplex PCR; TCRdb's version includes in-frame clones alone and lacks a portion of them. Recorded for this sample: under 35,000 clones. Sequencing used CD4+ T cells from blood (PBMCs), obtained 24 months after the transplant. The receptors come from a human patient who received a combined kidney and bone marrow transplant. Some T cells could come from the graft donor.

Comment on this clone: Sequencing ends 3 residues short of the CDR3 end; the germline J gene provides the rest. V is TRBV10-3 and J is TRBJ2-7; 8 bases map to TRBD1. This CDR3 is built from 14 residues. Germline lookup yields CDR1 ENHRY and CDR2 SYGVKD. With 7 bases clipped from V and 5 bases from J, the junction kept 10 bases outside the gene matches. The DNA read from the CDR3 is TGTGCCATCACCCCCGGGACAGGAGGGGACGAG. This encodes CAITPGTGGDE. The entire CDR3 protein is CAITPGTGGDEQYF.

In regard to this clone: Read coverage stops 3 residues before the CDR3 terminus; the germline J gene supplies the remainder. This chain uses TRBV10-3 with TRBJ2-5; D is possibly TRBD1 (5 bases). Per the germline V gene, CDR1 is ENHRY and CDR2 is SYGVKD. V lost 3 bases to trimming and J lost 2 bases, with 13 bases between them. The CDR3 consists of 15 residues. The CDR3 bases that were read are TGTGCCATCAGTGATGGGCAGACAGAGCAAGAGACC. As protein: CAISDGQTEQET. The CDR3, in full, reads CAISDGQTEQETQYF.

Notes on this clone: The read finishes 3 residues shy of the CDR3 end, and the germline J gene is used to complete it. The chain combines TRBV5-1 with TRBJ2-7, with 8 bases matching TRBD2. V lost 3 bases, J lost 2 bases, and 4 bases stayed unmatched. The germline gives CDR1 SGHRS, CDR2 YFSETQ. CDR3 length: 14 residues. The CDR3 reads CASSSGLAPYEQYF. The covered CDR3 bases are TGCGCCAGCAGCTCAGGACTAGCCCCCTACGAG.

Worth noting for this clone: Read coverage stops 3 residues before the CDR3 terminus; the germline J gene supplies the remainder. This chain links TRBV5-1 with TRBJ2-1; 14 positions agree with TRBD2. The J segment lost 6 bases and the V segment lost 4 bases, leaving 9 bases of the junction unmatched. The CDR3 length is 17 residues. CDR1 and CDR2 (germline): SGHRS, YFSETQ. The CDR3: CASSGGLAGEGGNEQFF. CDR3 DNA, as far as it was read: TGCGCCAGCAGCGGGGGACTAGCGGGAGAGGGAGGCAATGAG.

Comments on this clone: The CDR3 extends 3 residues past the end of the read, so its final part is completed from the germline J gene. This chain connects TRBV7-3 to TRBJ2-7, with 8 bases matching TRBD1. This CDR3 spans 13 amino acids. In germline, CDR1 is SGHTA, CDR2 FQGTGA. V trimming: 0 bases; J trimming: 6 bases; junction bases outside the gene matches: 1. The CDR3 is CASSLTRGPEQYF. The CDR3 bases that were read are TGTGCCAGCAGCTTAACCAGGGGGCCCGAG.

Comment on this clone: The CDR3 end lies 3 residues beyond the end of the read and is filled in from the germline J gene. This sequence joins TRBV14 and TRBJ2-3, with 7 bases identical to TRBD2. The germline V gene encodes CDR1 SGHDN and CDR2 FVKESK. The CDR3 extends over 13 amino acids. V was clipped by 1 base and J by 8 bases; unmatched bases: 3. The CDR3 DNA, read in part, is TGTGCCAGCAGCCAAGTGACTAGCAGTACG. Translation gives CASSQVTSST. The full CDR3 protein reads CASSQVTSSTQYF.

Points on this clone: The read stops 3 residues short of the end of the CDR3; the missing end is completed from the germline J gene. The chain has TRBV29-1 and TRBJ1-1, with 10 bases that match TRBD1. The germline V gene has CDR1 SQVTM and CDR2 ANQGSEA. The V and J ends lost 6 bases and 0 bases, in that order; junction bases with no gene match: 7. CDR3 length equals 15 residues. The CDR3 here is CSVDRDRGVNTEAFF. The covered CDR3 bases are TGCAGCGTAGACCGGGACAGGGGTGTGAACACTGAA.

To note about this clone: The sequenced fragment ends 3 residues before the CDR3 boundary, so the rest is inferred from the germline J gene. V and J are TRBV20-1 and TRBJ1-6, with D possibly TRBD1 on 5 matching bases. Per germline, CDR1 DFQATT and CDR2 SNEGSKA (reference sequence). Between the trimmed V and J ends, which lost 5 bases and 10 bases, there was a span of 15 bases. The CDR3 spans 13 residues. The DNA read from the CDR3 is TGCAGTGCTGGGGGGAGGGCAGGATCACCC. This sequence encodes CSAGGRAGSP. The whole CDR3 sequence reads CSAGGRAGSPLHF.

To note about this clone: The read ends 3 residues early relative to the CDR3; the germline J gene fills the gap. The chain combines TRBV9 with TRBJ1-2, with 9 positions matching TRBD1. The ends lost 0 bases at V and 3 bases at J; junction bases unmatched: 6. The CDR3 is 16 amino acids. CDR1 is SGDLS and CDR2 is YYNGEE in the germline V gene. The CDR3 protein is CASSVAGTGTYYGYTF. The part of the CDR3 DNA that was read is TGTGCCAGCAGCGTAGCCGGGACAGGGACCTACTATGGC.

Notes on this clone: The sequenced fragment ends 3 residues before the CDR3 boundary, so the rest is inferred from the germline J gene. The chain employs TRBV18 and TRBJ1-5; D unresolved. The CDR3 length is 14 residues. Trimming removed 4 bases at V and 5 bases at J, with 12 bases between. Germline-derived CDR1 and CDR2 are KGHSH and LQKENI. CDR3 DNA (partial): TGTGCCAGCTCACACCAAGAGGGCCATCAGCCC. Translated: CASSHQEGHQP. From start to end, the CDR3 is CASSHQEGHQPQHF.

Concerning this clone: Read coverage stops 3 residues before the CDR3 terminus; the germline J gene supplies the remainder. The gene calls are TRBV7-7 and TRBJ2-7; 7 bases match TRBD2. From germline, CDR1 is SSHAT and CDR2 FNYEAQ (reference sequence). The CDR3 sequence is 13 residues long. V shed 6 bases, J shed 2 bases, and the junction held 4 bases outside the gene matches. The CDR3 sequence: CASSPAGTYEQYF. CDR3 bases read: TGTGCCAGCAGTCCAGCGGGGACCTACGAG.

The CDR3 bases that were read are TGTGCCAGCAGCGCCAGGGGGTCCGGAAACACC. Translation gives CASSARGSGNT. The CDR3 in its entirety is CASSARGSGNTIYF. The rearrangement uses TRBV7-9 and TRBJ1-3; the match to TRBD1 covers 7 bases. The read halts 3 residues ahead of the CDR3 end, with the missing end drawn from the germline J gene. The V gene's germline CDR1 is SEHNR and CDR2 FQNEAQ (reference sequence). J lost 4 bases, V lost 5 bases, and 5 bases had no gene match. This CDR3 region has 14 residues.

To note about this clone: The read ends 3 residues shy of where the CDR3 ends; the end is completed using the germline J gene. The chain links TRBV7-6 to TRBJ2-2, with 8 bases identical to TRBD1. CDR3 length equals 15 residues. The germline CDR1 and CDR2 sequences are SGHVS and FNYEAQ. The ends lost 6 bases at V and 1 base at J; junction bases unmatched: 4. CDR3 sequence: CASRGQAMNTGELFF. The CDR3 DNA, read in part, is TGTGCCAGCAGGGGACAGGCTATGAACACCGGGGAG.

Worth noting for this clone: The read terminates 3 residues ahead of where the CDR3 ends, so the germline J gene completes it. This chain links TRBV20-1 with TRBJ2-7; D is perhaps TRBD2 (5 bases). Germline V gives CDR1 DFQATT, CDR2 SNEGSKA (reference sequence). The V gene lost 2 bases and the J gene lost 0 bases, with 8 bases spanning the gap. This CDR3 has 13 residues. The part of the CDR3 DNA that was read is TGCAGTGCTAGACGACTAACCTCCTACGAG. Translated, it gives CSARRLTSYE. The whole CDR3 sequence is CSARRLTSYEQYF.

Of note for this clone: The CDR3 end is not reached by the read, which stops 3 residues before it; the germline J gene fills it in. This rearrangement joins TRBV2 to TRBJ2-3, with D possibly being TRBD1 or TRBD2 (7 bases each). The germline CDR1 and CDR2 sequences are SNHLY and FYNNEI. Deletions cut 8 bases from V and 4 bases from J, with 16 bases between. The CDR3 runs 14 residues. CDR3 sequence: CASLGGGRPDTQYF. The DNA read from the CDR3 is TGTGCCAGCCTGGGAGGGGGCCGGCCAGATACG.